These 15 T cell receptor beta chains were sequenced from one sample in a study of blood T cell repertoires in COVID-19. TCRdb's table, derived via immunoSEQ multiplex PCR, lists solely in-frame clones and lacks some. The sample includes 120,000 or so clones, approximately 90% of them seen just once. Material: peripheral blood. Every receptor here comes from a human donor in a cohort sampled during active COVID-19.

Here the CDR3 DNA reads TGTGCCAGCAGCGCCCTATCAAGGCTAGGTGAAAAACTGTTTTTT. Protein: CASSALSRLGEKLFF. The chain recombines TRBV7-2 with TRBJ1-4; D ambiguous. Germline CDR1 SGHTA, CDR2 FQGNSA. This CDR3 is 15 amino acids long. The V end was cut by 5 bases, the J end by 7 bases, with 17 bases between.

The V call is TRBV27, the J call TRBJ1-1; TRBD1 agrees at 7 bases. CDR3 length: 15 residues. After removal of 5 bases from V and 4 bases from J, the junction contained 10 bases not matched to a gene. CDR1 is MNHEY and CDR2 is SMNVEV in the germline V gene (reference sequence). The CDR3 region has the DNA TGTGCCAGCAGTCAAGACAGGGTAGACGGCACTGAAGCTTTCTTT. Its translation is CASSQDRVDGTEAFF.

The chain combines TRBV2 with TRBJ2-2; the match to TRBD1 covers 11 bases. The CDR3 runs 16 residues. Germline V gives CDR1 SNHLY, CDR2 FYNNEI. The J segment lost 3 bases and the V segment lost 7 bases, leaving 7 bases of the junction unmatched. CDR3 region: CASKPRTGGDTGELFF. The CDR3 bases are TGTGCCAGCAAGCCGAGGACAGGGGGCGACACCGGGGAGCTGTTTTTT.

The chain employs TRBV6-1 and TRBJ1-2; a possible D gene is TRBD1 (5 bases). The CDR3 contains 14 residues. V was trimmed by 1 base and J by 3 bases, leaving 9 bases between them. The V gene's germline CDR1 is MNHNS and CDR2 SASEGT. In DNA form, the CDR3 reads TGTGCCAGCAGTGAAGGGGGCAGCTACTATGGCTACACCTTC. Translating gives CASSEGGSYYGYTF.

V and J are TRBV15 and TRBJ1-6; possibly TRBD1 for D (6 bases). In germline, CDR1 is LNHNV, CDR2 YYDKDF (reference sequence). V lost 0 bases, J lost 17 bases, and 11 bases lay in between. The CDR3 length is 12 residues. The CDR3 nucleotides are TGTGCCACCAGCAGAGATAGGGACACATTCCACTTT. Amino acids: CATSRDRDTFHF.

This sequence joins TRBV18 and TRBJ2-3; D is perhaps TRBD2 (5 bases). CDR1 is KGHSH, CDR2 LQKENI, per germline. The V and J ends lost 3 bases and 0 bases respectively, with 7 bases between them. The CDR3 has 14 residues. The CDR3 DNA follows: TGTGCCAGCTCACCTTGGACTAGCACAGATACGCAGTATTTT. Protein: CASSPWTSTDTQYF.

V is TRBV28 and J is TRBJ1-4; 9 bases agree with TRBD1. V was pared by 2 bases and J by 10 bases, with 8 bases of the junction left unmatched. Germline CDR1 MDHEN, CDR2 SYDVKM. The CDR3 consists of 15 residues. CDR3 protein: CASSLNEDRGRKLFF. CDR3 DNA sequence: TGTGCCAGCAGTTTAAATGAGGACAGGGGTAGAAAACTGTTTTTT.

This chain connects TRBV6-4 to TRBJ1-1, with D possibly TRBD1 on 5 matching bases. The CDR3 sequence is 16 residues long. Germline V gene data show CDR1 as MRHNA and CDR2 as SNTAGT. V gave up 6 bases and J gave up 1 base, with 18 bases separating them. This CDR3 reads CASSRDSYSKNTEAFF. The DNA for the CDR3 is TGTGCCAGCAGCCGCGACAGTTACTCCAAGAACACTGAAGCTTTCTTT.

The DNA of the CDR3 is TGTGCCAGCAGTTTTCAAACCGGGACTAGCGGGATTCACGAGCAGTACTTC. Protein product: CASSFQTGTSGIHEQYF. This chain joins TRBV25-1 and TRBJ2-7, with 13 nucleotides matching TRBD2. Per the germline V gene, CDR1 is MGHDK and CDR2 is SYGVNS. V dropped 5 bases and J dropped 5; count of bases not matched to a gene: 12. This CDR3 contains 17 residues.

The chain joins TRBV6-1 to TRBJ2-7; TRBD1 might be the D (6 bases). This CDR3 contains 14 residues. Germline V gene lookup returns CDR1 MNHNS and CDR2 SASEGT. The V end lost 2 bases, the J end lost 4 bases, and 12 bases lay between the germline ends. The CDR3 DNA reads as TGTGCCAGCAGTGAAAGGGAACAGGGTTACGAGCAGTACTTC. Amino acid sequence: CASSEREQGYEQYF.

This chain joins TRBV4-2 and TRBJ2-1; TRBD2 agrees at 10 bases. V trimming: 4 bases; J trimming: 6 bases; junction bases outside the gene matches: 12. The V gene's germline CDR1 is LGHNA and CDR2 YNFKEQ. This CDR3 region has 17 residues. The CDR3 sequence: CASSRPSSGRAGNEQFF. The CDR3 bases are TGTGCCAGCAGCCGGCCGTCGAGCGGGAGGGCCGGCAATGAGCAGTTCTTC.

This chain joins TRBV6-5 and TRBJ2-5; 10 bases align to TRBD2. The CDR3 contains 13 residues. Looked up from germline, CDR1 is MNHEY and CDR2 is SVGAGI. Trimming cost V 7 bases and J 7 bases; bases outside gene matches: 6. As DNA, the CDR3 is TGTGCCAGCACCTGGACTAGCGGAGGGACCCAGTACTTC. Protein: CASTWTSGGTQYF.

For the CDR3, the DNA is TGTGCCAGCTCACCGGCGACAGCTATCTATGGCTACACCTTC. It codes for CASSPATAIYGYTF. The chain recombines TRBV18 with TRBJ1-2; D perhaps matches TRBD1 (5 bases). The germline V and J ends were trimmed by 3 bases and 4 bases, with 12 bases remaining between them. This CDR3 region has 14 residues. The germline V gene encodes CDR1 KGHSH and CDR2 LQKENI.

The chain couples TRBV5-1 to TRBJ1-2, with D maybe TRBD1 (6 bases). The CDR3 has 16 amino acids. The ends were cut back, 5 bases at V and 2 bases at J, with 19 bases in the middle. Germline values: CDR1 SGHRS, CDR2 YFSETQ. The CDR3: CASRITPVTGNYGYTF. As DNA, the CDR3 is TGCGCCAGCAGGATAACCCCGGTCACAGGGAACTATGGCTACACCTTC.

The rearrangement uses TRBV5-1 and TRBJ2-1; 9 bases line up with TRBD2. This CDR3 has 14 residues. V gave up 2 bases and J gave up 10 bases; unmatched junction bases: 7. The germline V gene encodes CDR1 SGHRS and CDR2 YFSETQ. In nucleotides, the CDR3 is TGCGCCAGCAGCTTTAGCGGGAGAGATCAAGAGCAGTTCTTC. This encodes CASSFSGRDQEQFF.